The 7 T cell receptor beta chains presented below share a single source sample, sequenced in a study of long-term antiretroviral therapy in people with HIV. The run of the v3.0 immunoSEQ assay was at survey level. Sequencing used immunoSEQ multiplex PCR; TCRdb keeps in-frame clones, though not all of them. The repertoire includes some 40,000 clones, roughly four fifths of them detected once, and approximately 6.2% sits in the top ten. Sequenced material: unsorted PBMCs, taken 1 year after starting antiretroviral therapy. Receptor source: a man between 18 and 35 years old with HIV.

V gene TRBV29-1 combines with J gene TRBJ2-7, with TRBD2 matching over 9 bases. Germline V gene sequence: CDR1 SQVTM, CDR2 ANQGSEA. This CDR3 spans 13 amino acids. V dropped 3 bases and J dropped 3; count of bases not matched to a gene: 3. The CDR3, as DNA: TGCAGCGTTGACCTAGCGGGGAACTACGAGCAGTACTTC. Its translation is CSVDLAGNYEQYF.

The CDR3 reads CASSLSEAIEQYF. Written as DNA, the CDR3 is TGTGCCAGCAGCTTATCCGAGGCAATCGAGCAGTACTTC. This chain uses TRBV7-9 with TRBJ2-7; D ambiguous. CDR1 SEHNR and CDR2 FQNEAQ come from the germline V gene (reference sequence). V lost 2 bases and J 6 bases, leaving 11 bases between the germline ends. This CDR3 is 13 amino acids long.

The chain has TRBV28 and TRBJ1-5; 9 nucleotides agree with TRBD1. V trimming: 2 bases; J trimming: 5 bases; junction bases outside the gene matches: 10. CDR1 MDHEN and CDR2 SYDVKM come from the germline V gene. This CDR3 comprises 17 residues. The CDR3 DNA reads TGTGCCAGCAGTTTACCCGGGACAGGGTCGGATCATCAGCCCCAGCATTTT. It specifies CASSLPGTGSDHQPQHF.

The chain carries TRBV7-3 and TRBJ2-3; 11 nucleotides agree with TRBD2. V gave up 2 bases and J gave up 0 bases; unmatched junction bases: 16. Germline V gives CDR1 SGHTA, CDR2 FQGTGA. This CDR3 region has 21 residues. CDR3 sequence: CASSLEPASGLAVYSTDTQYF. The CDR3 DNA follows: TGTGCCAGCAGCTTAGAACCAGCCTCGGGACTAGCGGTATATAGCACAGATACGCAGTATTTT.

The CDR3 loop reads CLSGGQYYGYTF. Written as DNA, the CDR3 is TGTCTCTCGGGGGGACAGTACTATGGCTACACCTTC. V and J are TRBV7-2 and TRBJ1-2; 7 positions agree with TRBD1. This CDR3 comprises 12 residues. Germline assignment: CDR1 SGHTA and CDR2 FQGNSA. The complete variable domain, with remaining parts taken from reference TRBV7-2 and TRBJ1-2, reads GAGVSQSPSNKVTEKGKDVELRCDPISGHTALYWYRQSLGQGLEFLIYFQGNSAPDKSGLPSDRFSAERTGGSVSTLTIQRTQQEDSAVYLCLSGGQYYGYTFGSGTRLTVV.

The V call is TRBV27, the J call TRBJ1-4, with TRBD1 matching 9 bases. V trimming: 4 bases; J trimming: 0 bases; junction bases outside the gene matches: 6. The CDR3 length is 17 residues. CDR1 is MNHEY, CDR2 SMNVEV, per germline (reference sequence). For the CDR3, the DNA is TGTGCCAGCAGTTCTCTCGGGACAGGGCCAACTAATGAAAAACTGTTTTTT. Its translation is CASSSLGTGPTNEKLFF.

The chain couples TRBV9 to TRBJ2-1; no clear D gene. CDR3 length: 13 residues. Germline V gene data show CDR1 as SGDLS and CDR2 as YYNGEE. Trimming left V 0 bases short and J 2 bases short, with 3 bases between. CDR3 nucleotide sequence: TGTGCCAGCAGCGTAGCGACCTACAATGAGCAGTTCTTC. This sequence encodes CASSVATYNEQFF.